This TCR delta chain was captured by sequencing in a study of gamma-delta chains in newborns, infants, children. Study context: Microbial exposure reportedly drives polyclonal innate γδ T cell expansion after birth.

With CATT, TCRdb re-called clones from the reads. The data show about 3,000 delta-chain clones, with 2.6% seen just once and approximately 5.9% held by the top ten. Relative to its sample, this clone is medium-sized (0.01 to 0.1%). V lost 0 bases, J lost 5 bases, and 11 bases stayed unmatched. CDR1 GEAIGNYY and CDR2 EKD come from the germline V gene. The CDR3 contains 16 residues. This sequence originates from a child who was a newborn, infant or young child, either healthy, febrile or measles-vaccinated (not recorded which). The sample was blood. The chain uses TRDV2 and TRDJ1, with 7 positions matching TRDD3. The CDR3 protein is CACDTVGGIRADKLIF. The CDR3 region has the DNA TGTGCCTGTGACACCGTCGGGGGGATCAGGGCGGATAAACTCATCTTT.